A single sample is the source of the 29 T cell receptor beta chains below, sequenced in a study of cytomegalovirus exposure and HLA in healthy donors. The primer mix had 60 Vbeta and 13 Jbeta primers. TCRdb's table, derived via immunoSEQ multiplex PCR, lists solely in-frame clones and lacks some. The data contain about 190,000 clones, approximately 79% of them singletons. Material: PBMCs. The receptor source for this set is a woman aged 18 to 35 in good health and CMV-seronegative.

The chain has TRBV7-9 and TRBJ2-3; the match to TRBD1 covers 9 bases. Germline V gene data show CDR1 as SEHNR and CDR2 as FQNEAQ (reference sequence). CDR3 length: 16 residues. Trimming cost V 5 bases and J 4 bases; bases outside gene matches: 10. The CDR3 here is CASSRITGGGPDTQYF. DNA of the CDR3: TGTGCCAGCAGCCGAATTACAGGGGGCGGTCCAGATACGCAGTATTTT. Supplemented by reference TRBV7-9 and TRBJ2-3, the full variable domain reads DTGVSQNPRHKITKRGQNVTFRCDPISEHNRLYWYRQTLGQGPEFLTYFQNEAQLEKSRLLSDRFSAERPKGSFSTLEIQRTEQGDSAMYLCASSRITGGGPDTQYFGPGTRLTVL.

V gene TRBV5-6 combines with J gene TRBJ1-6; the match to TRBD1 covers 8 bases. V lost 2 bases to trimming and J lost 13 bases; unmatched junction nucleotides: 11. The CDR3 extends over 15 amino acids. Germline V gene lookup returns CDR1 SGHDT and CDR2 YYEEEE. The CDR3 DNA is TGTGCCAGCAGCTTCGGGACAGGAGGTACAAGGCCCCTCCACTTT. Amino acids: CASSFGTGGTRPLHF. The full variable domain, completed using reference TRBV5-6 and TRBJ1-6, is DAGVTQSPTHLIKTRGQQVTLRCSPKSGHDTVSWYQQALGQGPQFIFQYYEEEERQRGNFPDRFSGHQFPNYSSELNVNALLLGDSALYLCASSFGTGGTRPLHFGNGTRLTVT.

The chain uses TRBV12-5 and TRBJ2-2; 8 bases align to TRBD1. This CDR3 is built from 15 residues. J lost 1 base, V lost 7 bases, and 5 bases had no gene match. Per the germline V gene, CDR1 is LGHNT and CDR2 is FRNRAP. CDR3 bases: TGTGCTAGTGCCCGAGGGACAGGGAACACCGGGGAGCTGTTTTTT. Its protein product is CASARGTGNTGELFF.

This chain connects TRBV19 to TRBJ1-2, with TRBD1 matching 7 bases. CDR3 length: 15 amino acids. Trimming removed 1 base from V and 5 bases from J; junction bases left unmatched: 7. Germline values: CDR1 LNHDA, CDR2 SQIVND (reference sequence). CDR3 sequence: CASSIAAGDSYGYTF. Written as DNA, the CDR3 is TGTGCCAGTAGTATAGCGGCCGGGGACAGTTATGGCTACACCTTC.

The chain uses TRBV29-1 and TRBJ1-2; the match to TRBD1 covers 7 bases. Germline CDR1 SQVTM, CDR2 ANQGSEA. V trimming: 2 bases; J trimming: 1 base; junction bases outside the gene matches: 4. The CDR3 runs to 14 residues. This CDR3 is CSVERRQGNYGYTF. The CDR3 DNA sequence: TGCAGCGTTGAACGACGACAGGGTAACTATGGCTACACCTTC.

The J gene is TRBJ1-1, the V gene TRBV7-8, with TRBD1 as a possible D gene (5 bases). Trimming took 0 bases from V and 13 from J, leaving 21 bases between them. The CDR3 spans 15 residues. The germline gives CDR1 SGHVS, CDR2 FQNEAQ. This chain's CDR3 is CASSLANPGETRDFF. CDR3 coding DNA: TGTGCCAGCAGCTTAGCCAATCCGGGGGAGACAAGGGATTTCTTT.

The CDR3: CASNIRDSYQPQHF. CDR3 in DNA: TGTGCCAGCAACATCCGGGACAGCTATCAGCCCCAGCATTTT. The gene calls are TRBV28 and TRBJ1-5; 7 positions agree with TRBD1. This CDR3 region has 14 residues. Unmatched junction bases numbered 8, after V lost 7 bases and J lost 5 bases. Germline values: CDR1 MDHEN, CDR2 SYDVKM.

Concerning this clone: Other DNA sequences from this sample encode an identical CDR3 as well. The chain joins TRBV27 to TRBJ2-7, with D unresolved. V was shortened by 4 bases and J by 3 bases, with 4 bases between the two germline ends. The CDR3 is 11 residues long. CDR1 is MNHEY, CDR2 SMNVEV, per germline (reference sequence). The chain's CDR3 is CASSSSYEQYF. CDR3 in DNA: TGTGCCAGCAGTTCCAGCTACGAGCAGTACTTC.

Note on this clone: The sample has other DNA sequences that encode this CDR3 too. The V and J genes are TRBV28 and TRBJ1-2, with D possibly TRBD1 on 5 matching bases. V was clipped by 2 bases and J by 4 bases, with 5 bases between them. Looked up from germline, CDR1 is MDHEN and CDR2 is SYDVKM. The CDR3 consists of 12 residues. The CDR3 sequence: CASSLRGYGYTF. In DNA, the CDR3 is TGTGCCAGCAGTTTAAGGGGCTATGGCTACACCTTC.

In this sample, this clone turned up once. The chain combines TRBV18 with TRBJ2-3, with 10 bases that match TRBD2. Germline V gene sequence: CDR1 KGHSH, CDR2 LQKENI. V was clipped by 5 bases and J by 3 bases; unmatched bases: 5. The CDR3 runs 15 residues. The CDR3 DNA follows: TGTGCCAGCTCAAAAGCGGGAGGGCCAACAGATACGCAGTATTTT. Residues: CASSKAGGPTDTQYF.

Turning to this clone: The sample contains more than one DNA sequence encoding this CDR3. The CDR3 spells CASSFSQPQHF. CDR3 sequence (DNA): TGTGCCAGCAGTTTTAGTCAGCCCCAGCATTTT. J is TRBJ1-5 and V is TRBV28; D not resolved. Germline V gene data show CDR1 as MDHEN and CDR2 as SYDVKM. V was pared by 3 bases and J by 6 bases, with 3 bases between. The length of the CDR3 is 11 residues.

This clone was found a few times. The chain has TRBV29-1 and TRBJ2-5, with 7 bases aligning to TRBD1. V was clipped by 3 bases and J by 2 bases; unmatched bases: 3. The CDR3 extends over 13 amino acids. Germline loops: CDR1 SQVTM, CDR2 ANQGSEA. The CDR3: CSVDGTVQETQYF. CDR3 in DNA: TGCAGCGTTGATGGGACAGTTCAAGAGACCCAGTACTTC.

The rearrangement links TRBV28 to TRBJ1-4, with 8 bases identical to TRBD1. CDR1 and CDR2 from the germline V gene are MDHEN and SYDVKM. Trimming at V came to 6 bases and at J to 7 bases, leaving 16 bases not matched to a gene. CDR3 length: 17 amino acids. The CDR3 coding sequence is TGTGCCAGCAGAGGGGACCGGGACAGGCATTTGGGTGAAAAACTGTTTTTT. Its translation: CASRGDRDRHLGEKLFF.

This CDR3 is CASSPDRGITGYTF. The CDR3 DNA follows: TGTGCCAGCAGCCCCGACAGGGGCATTACCGGCTACACCTTC. The chain uses TRBV6-5 and TRBJ1-2; 8 bases line up with TRBD1. Trimming cost V 6 bases and J 8 bases; bases outside gene matches: 11. Per germline, CDR1 MNHEY and CDR2 SVGAGI. The CDR3 contains 14 residues.

V gene TRBV2 combines with J gene TRBJ2-3; 7 positions agree with TRBD2. CDR3 size: 14 residues. J was trimmed by 0 bases and V by 6 bases; bases with no gene match: 3. CDR1 and CDR2 (germline): SNHLY, FYNNEI. The CDR3 here is CASRAGVSTDTQYF. The DNA for the CDR3 is TGTGCCAGCAGGGCGGGGGTAAGCACAGATACGCAGTATTTT.

The rearrangement uses TRBV7-2 and TRBJ1-2; no firm D call. This CDR3 region has 13 residues. The ends were cut back, 4 bases at V and 5 bases at J, with 11 bases in the middle. Per germline, CDR1 SGHTA and CDR2 FQGNSA. The DNA for the CDR3 is TGTGCCAGCAGCTCCTCTCAGATTTATGGCTACACCTTC. Residues: CASSSSQIYGYTF.

The genes are TRBV11-3 and TRBJ2-7, with D unresolved. Germline CDR1 reads SGHNT; CDR2 reads YENEEA. There are 13 residues in the CDR3. The germline V and J ends were trimmed by 1 base and 5 bases, with 9 bases remaining between them. As DNA, the CDR3 is TGTGCCAGCAGCTTAGTCGATTCGGACGAGCAGTACTTC. It translates to CASSLVDSDEQYF.

V and J are TRBV5-1 and TRBJ2-7; a possible D gene is TRBD2 (5 bases). Between the trimmed V and J ends, which lost 2 bases and 0 bases, there was a span of 9 bases. There are 14 residues in the CDR3. Germline values: CDR1 SGHRS, CDR2 YFSETQ. The CDR3 is CASSLGLSSYEQYF. The CDR3 nucleotides read TGCGCCAGCAGCTTAGGACTCAGCTCCTACGAGCAGTACTTC.

The rearrangement uses TRBV28 and TRBJ2-7, with 8 nucleotides matching TRBD1. With V trimmed by 2 bases and J by 2 bases, 5 bases remained unmatched. The length of the CDR3 is 15 residues. Germline lookup yields CDR1 MDHEN and CDR2 SYDVKM. The CDR3 DNA reads as TGTGCCAGCAGTTTACTAGGACAGGGTACCTACGAGCAGTACTTC. Its protein is CASSLLGQGTYEQYF.

This chain links TRBV19 with TRBJ2-3; TRBD2 matches at 8 bases. The CDR3 totals 15 residues. V gave up 4 bases and J gave up 5 bases; unmatched junction bases: 8. Germline assignment: CDR1 LNHDA and CDR2 SQIVND (reference sequence). The CDR3 DNA reads TGTGCCAGTAGTAATGGGGCGGGGGGCGAAGATACGCAGTATTTT. Amino acids: CASSNGAGGEDTQYF.

The chain links TRBV6-5 to TRBJ1-5; 9 bases align to TRBD1. The CDR3 loop spans 14 amino acids. J lost 4 bases, V lost 6 bases, and 4 bases had no gene match. The V gene's germline CDR1 is MNHEY and CDR2 SVGAGI. The CDR3, as DNA: TGTGCCAGCAGCCGGGACAGGGTGAATCAGCCCCAGCATTTT. The encoded protein is CASSRDRVNQPQHF.

The V call is TRBV29-1, the J call TRBJ2-1; 12 bases are shared with TRBD2. V was pared by 4 bases and J by 0 bases, with 7 bases of the junction left unmatched. This CDR3 region has 17 residues. The V gene's germline CDR1 is SQVTM and CDR2 ANQGSEA. Here the CDR3 reads CSVGGVTSGSSYNEQFF. The CDR3 DNA follows: TGCAGCGTTGGAGGGGTGACTAGCGGGAGCTCCTACAATGAGCAGTTCTTC.

CDR3 in DNA: TGTGCCAGCAGTTACTCGAGGAGCTCTGGAAACACCATATATTTT. The encoded protein is CASSYSRSSGNTIYF. The chain combines TRBV6-5 with TRBJ1-3; D gene unclear. This CDR3 is 15 amino acids long. CDR1 and CDR2 (germline): MNHEY, SVGAGI. The germline V and J ends were trimmed by 0 bases and 0 bases, with 6 bases remaining between them.

V and J are TRBV29-1 and TRBJ2-5; D gene uncertain. The CDR3 loop spans 10 amino acids. The germline V gene has CDR1 SQVTM and CDR2 ANQGSEA. Trimming took off 2 bases at V and 5 bases at J, with 3 bases between the two ends. CDR3 amino acids: CSVELETQYF. CDR3 sequence (DNA): TGCAGCGTTGAACTTGAGACCCAGTACTTC.

The V and J genes are TRBV7-2 and TRBJ1-1, with TRBD1 matching 8 bases. In germline, CDR1 is SGHTA, CDR2 FQGNSA. The V gene end was trimmed by 4 bases and the J gene end by 3 bases; junction bases not matched to a gene: 1. The CDR3 consists of 13 residues. CDR3 sequence (DNA): TGTGCCAGCAGCTCGGACAGGGACACTGAAGCTTTCTTT. This translates into CASSSDRDTEAFF.

The gene calls are TRBV7-3 and TRBJ1-1; no clear D gene. V was pared by 2 bases and J by 1 base, with 5 bases between. The germline V gene has CDR1 SGHTA and CDR2 FQGTGA. The CDR3 covers 13 residues. CDR3: CASSLYRNTEAFF. CDR3 sequence (DNA): TGTGCCAGCAGCTTATACAGGAACACTGAAGCTTTCTTT. The whole variable domain, filled in from reference TRBV7-3 and TRBJ1-1, reads GAGVSQTPSNKVTEKGKYVELRCDPISGHTALYWYRQSLGQGPEFLIYFQGTGAADDSGLPNDRFFAVRPEGSVSTLKIQRTERGDSAVYLCASSLYRNTEAFFGQGTRLTVV.

This chain joins TRBV28 and TRBJ1-5; the D is unclear. CDR1 MDHEN and CDR2 SYDVKM come from the germline V gene. The V gene lost 2 bases and the J gene lost 2 bases, with 7 bases spanning the gap. The CDR3 is made up of 14 amino acids. The CDR3 sequence: CASSLRSGNQPQHF. CDR3 bases: TGTGCCAGCAGTTTACGCAGTGGCAATCAGCCCCAGCATTTT. The full variable domain, its missing parts supplied by reference TRBV28 and TRBJ1-5, is DVKVTQSSRYLVKRTGEKVFLECVQDMDHENMFWYRQDPGLGLRLIYFSYDVKMKEKGDIPEGYSVSREKKERFSLILESASTNQTSMYLCASSLRSGNQPQHFGDGTRLSIL.

This clone has more than one count but fewer than ten. The chain employs TRBV5-6 and TRBJ1-2; 10 nucleotides line up with TRBD1. V was pared by 0 bases and J by 6 bases, with 2 bases of the junction left unmatched. The CDR3 is 14 residues long. Looked up from germline, CDR1 is SGHDT and CDR2 is YYEEEE. The CDR3 region has the DNA TGTGCCAGCAGCTTGGTGACAGGGGGCAATGGCTACACCTTC. Translated: CASSLVTGGNGYTF.

Only a few counts were recorded for this clone. The rearrangement joins TRBV5-1 to TRBJ2-1; weak D call: TRBD2 (7 bases). This CDR3 is built from 13 residues. Germline CDR1 SGHRS, CDR2 YFSETQ. The ends were cut back, 5 bases at V and 6 bases at J, with 12 bases in the middle. This chain's CDR3 is CASRRGGGNEQFF. The CDR3, as DNA: TGCGCCAGCAGGAGGGGGGGCGGCAATGAGCAGTTCTTC.